This entry describes one T cell receptor beta chain. Its cognate antigen is unknown. This CDR3 comprises 14 residues. CDR1 is MDHEN, CDR2 SYDVKM, per germline. V shed 6 bases and J 5 bases; nucleotides not matched to a gene: 5. These data belong to a study of cytomegalovirus exposure and HLA in healthy donors. Vbeta (60) and Jbeta (13) primers were used in the PCR. Only in-frame clones appear in the TCRdb table, and some are missing; sequencing was by immunoSEQ multiplex PCR. Seen here are fewer than 80,000 clones, roughly 85% observed once, and the top ten hold roughly 2.5%. Study-wide findings and caveats: Among immune exposure information, only CMV serostatus was available.

The clonotype originates from a young man in good health and CMV-seronegative. The sequenced material came from PBMCs. This sequence joins TRBV28 and TRBJ2-2; 8 bases line up with TRBD1. CDR3 region: CASRNRGSTGELFF. The CDR3 DNA reads as TGTGCCAGCAGAAACAGGGGGTCTACCGGGGAGCTGTTTTTT.